This is a list of T cell receptor beta chains from one sample in a study of control samples from healthy donors and cancer patients. Using immunoSEQ multiplex PCR, the repertoire was profiled, and TCRdb retains in-frame clones only, with some absent. Among about 220,000 clones listed, over 90% were seen once. Sequenced input: blood. Every receptor here comes from a man aged 45 to 65 in good health. CDR3s include the opening cysteine and the closing phenylalanine or tryptophan. Fields, in order: CDR3 DNA, CDR3 protein, V gene, D gene, J gene, clone size. D genes are given only for firm matches. Clone size appears in some rows only: once, few, many, or a class for an expanded clone.

CDR3 DNA: TGTGCCAGCAGCGTCCAGACAGATACCTATGGCTACACCTTC; CDR3 protein: CASSVQTDTYGYTF; V gene: TRBV5-4; D gene: -; J gene: TRBJ1-2; clone size: -
CDR3 DNA: TGCAGCGTTGAAGATCGTGGGCGGGGGGCGTCGTCTGAAGCTTTCTTT; CDR3 protein: CSVEDRGRGASSEAFF; V gene: TRBV29-1; D gene: -; J gene: TRBJ1-1; clone size: -
CDR3 DNA: TGTGCCTCCTCCCGAGCGAACGGGGAGCTGTTTTTT; CDR3 protein: CASSRANGELFF; V gene: TRBV18; D gene: -; J gene: TRBJ2-2; clone size: once
CDR3 DNA: TGCGCCAGCAGCCGAGATAGCGGGGGGTTTGAGACCCAGTACTTC; CDR3 protein: CASSRDSGGFETQYF; V gene: TRBV5-1; D gene: TRBD2; J gene: TRBJ2-5; clone size: -
CDR3 DNA: TGCGCCAGCAGCCAAGGGGGGGCTGGGGCCAACGTCCTGACTTTC; CDR3 protein: CASSQGGAGANVLTF; V gene: TRBV4-3; D gene: -; J gene: TRBJ2-6; clone size: -
CDR3 DNA: TGTGCCAGCAGTCTAAGGGGCGTCTCCTACGAGCAGTACTTC; CDR3 protein: CASSLRGVSYEQYF; V gene: TRBV6-5; D gene: -; J gene: TRBJ2-7; clone size: -
CDR3 DNA: TGTGCCAGCAGTTACCTAGCGGGGGAAGAGACCCAGTACTTC; CDR3 protein: CASSYLAGEETQYF; V gene: TRBV6-5; D gene: TRBD2; J gene: TRBJ2-5; clone size: -
CDR3 DNA: TGTGCCAGCAATAGGAAGGGGAACAATGAGCAGTTCTTC; CDR3 protein: CASNRKGNNEQFF; V gene: TRBV2; D gene: -; J gene: TRBJ2-1; clone size: once
CDR3 DNA: TGTGCCAGCAGTTCTTCCAGGGTCCCTGGAAACACCATATATTTT; CDR3 protein: CASSSSRVPGNTIYF; V gene: TRBV28; D gene: -; J gene: TRBJ1-3; clone size: -
CDR3 DNA: TGTGCCAGCAGTAGAACAGGGGTCTACGAGCAGTACTTC; CDR3 protein: CASSRTGVYEQYF; V gene: TRBV6-6; D gene: TRBD1; J gene: TRBJ2-7; clone size: -
CDR3 DNA: TGTGCCAGCAGCCAGGTGCAGGGGGATTCCTACAATGAGCAGTTCTTC; CDR3 protein: CASSQVQGDSYNEQFF; V gene: TRBV4-2; D gene: TRBD1; J gene: TRBJ2-1; clone size: -
CDR3 DNA: TGCAGTGCTAGTGGGACTCCTAACACCGGGGAGCTGTTTTTT; CDR3 protein: CSASGTPNTGELFF; V gene: TRBV20-1; D gene: -; J gene: TRBJ2-2; clone size: -
CDR3 DNA: TGCGCCAGCAGCTTGGGGCAGGCTTGGGATACGCAGTATTTT; CDR3 protein: CASSLGQAWDTQYF; V gene: TRBV5-1; D gene: -; J gene: TRBJ2-3; clone size: -
CDR3 DNA: TGTGCCAGCAGCCAAGATAGGCAGGGGGGCGTCTTGAACACTGAAGCTTTCTTT; CDR3 protein: CASSQDRQGGVLNTEAFF; V gene: TRBV14; D gene: TRBD1; J gene: TRBJ1-1; clone size: -
CDR3 DNA: TGTGCCAGCAGTTACTCGAGGACAGGGGATTCACCCCTCCACTTT; CDR3 protein: CASSYSRTGDSPLHF; V gene: TRBV6-5; D gene: TRBD1; J gene: TRBJ1-6; clone size: -
CDR3 DNA: TGCGCCAGCAGCTTGGGAGACAGGGGCCGTAACACCGGGGAGCTGTTTTTT; CDR3 protein: CASSLGDRGRNTGELFF; V gene: TRBV5-1; D gene: TRBD1; J gene: TRBJ2-2; clone size: -
CDR3 DNA: TGTGCCAGCTCACCGCTCCAAGGGGACTATGGCTACACCTTC; CDR3 protein: CASSPLQGDYGYTF; V gene: TRBV18; D gene: -; J gene: TRBJ1-2; clone size: -
CDR3 DNA: TGTGCCAGCAAGGAGGGAGGGTCGGGCTATGGCTACACCTTC; CDR3 protein: CASKEGGSGYGYTF; V gene: TRBV2; D gene: -; J gene: TRBJ1-2; clone size: -
CDR3 DNA: TGTGCCAGCAGTTTAAAAGTGAGGGGCTACGAGCAGTACTTC; CDR3 protein: CASSLKVRGYEQYF; V gene: TRBV27; D gene: -; J gene: TRBJ2-7; clone size: -
CDR3 DNA: TGTGCCAGCAGTGCAACTTCCGGGACAGGGGGCTTTGGCTACACCTTC; CDR3 protein: CASSATSGTGGFGYTF; V gene: TRBV6-6; D gene: TRBD1; J gene: TRBJ1-2; clone size: -
CDR3 DNA: TGTGCCAGCAGCGTAGGGCGCAGCCTCACTGAAGCTTTCTTT; CDR3 protein: CASSVGRSLTEAFF; V gene: TRBV9; D gene: -; J gene: TRBJ1-1; clone size: -
CDR3 DNA: TGTGCCAGCACCGGGGGTAGTAACTATGGCTACACCTTC; CDR3 protein: CASTGGSNYGYTF; V gene: TRBV6-5; D gene: -; J gene: TRBJ1-2; clone size: -
CDR3 DNA: TGTGCCAGCAGCTGGCAGGGGGCCTACGAGCAGTACTTC; CDR3 protein: CASSWQGAYEQYF; V gene: TRBV7-2; D gene: TRBD1; J gene: TRBJ2-7; clone size: -
CDR3 DNA: TGCGCCAGCAGCCCTACGCCGGGACAGGACACTGAAGCTTTCTTT; CDR3 protein: CASSPTPGQDTEAFF; V gene: TRBV4-1; D gene: TRBD1; J gene: TRBJ1-1; clone size: -
CDR3 DNA: TGTGCCAGCAGCTCCCGCGGGGGCTGGAGCACAGATACGCAGTATTTT; CDR3 protein: CASSSRGGWSTDTQYF; V gene: TRBV9; D gene: -; J gene: TRBJ2-3; clone size: -
CDR3 DNA: TGTGCCAGCAGCGCAACCCTCCAGGGGGCTTTCGACAATGAGCAGTTCTTC; CDR3 protein: CASSATLQGAFDNEQFF; V gene: TRBV2; D gene: TRBD1; J gene: TRBJ2-1; clone size: -
CDR3 DNA: TGTGCCAGCAGCACCTCGACAGGGTTCACGATTAACTCCTACAATGAGCAGTTCTTC; CDR3 protein: CASSTSTGFTINSYNEQFF; V gene: TRBV9; D gene: TRBD1; J gene: TRBJ2-1; clone size: -
CDR3 DNA: TGTGCCAGCTACCAGGGACAGGGAGGCTATGGCTACACCTTC; CDR3 protein: CASYQGQGGYGYTF; V gene: TRBV6-5; D gene: TRBD1; J gene: TRBJ1-2; clone size: -
CDR3 DNA: TGCGCCAGCAGCCCGGGGGCCGGGACTAGCGGCACAGATACGCAGTATTTT; CDR3 protein: CASSPGAGTSGTDTQYF; V gene: TRBV5-1; D gene: TRBD2; J gene: TRBJ2-3; clone size: -
CDR3 DNA: TGTGCCAGCAGCCTATTTAGGCAGAGCTCCTACGAGCAGTACTTC; CDR3 protein: CASSLFRQSSYEQYF; V gene: TRBV7-2; D gene: -; J gene: TRBJ2-7; clone size: -
CDR3 DNA: TGCGCCAGCAGCCGTACAGGGGTCAGCTATGGCTACACCTTC; CDR3 protein: CASSRTGVSYGYTF; V gene: TRBV4-3; D gene: TRBD1; J gene: TRBJ1-2; clone size: once
CDR3 DNA: TGTGCCAGCAGCGCCCCCTCTTCGGGAGAGCAGTACTTC; CDR3 protein: CASSAPSSGEQYF; V gene: TRBV9; D gene: -; J gene: TRBJ2-7; clone size: -
CDR3 DNA: TGTGCCAGCAGCCGCGGACGGCTCTCTGGAAACACCATATATTTT; CDR3 protein: CASSRGRLSGNTIYF; V gene: TRBV7-9; D gene: -; J gene: TRBJ1-3; clone size: -
CDR3 DNA: TGTGCCACTAGAGATTATGGGGGCATGACTGAAGCTTTCTTT; CDR3 protein: CATRDYGGMTEAFF; V gene: TRBV19; D gene: -; J gene: TRBJ1-1; clone size: -
CDR3 DNA: TGTGCCTGGAGTCCTTACATCGGGAGACAGGGATATACTGAAGCTTTCTTT; CDR3 protein: CAWSPYIGRQGYTEAFF; V gene: TRBV30; D gene: TRBD1; J gene: TRBJ1-1; clone size: -
CDR3 DNA: TGTGCCAGCAGCATGGACAGTCCCGGGGCGGGCAATGAGCAGTTCTTC; CDR3 protein: CASSMDSPGAGNEQFF; V gene: TRBV11-1; D gene: -; J gene: TRBJ2-1; clone size: -
CDR3 DNA: TGTGCCAGCAGCCTAGCCACAGGGACTGGGGAGCTGTTTTTT; CDR3 protein: CASSLATGTGELFF; V gene: TRBV5-5; D gene: -; J gene: TRBJ2-2; clone size: -
CDR3 DNA: TGTGCCAGTAGTACAACAACAGGGGTGGACACTGAAGCTTTCTTT; CDR3 protein: CASSTTTGVDTEAFF; V gene: TRBV19; D gene: TRBD1; J gene: TRBJ1-1; clone size: -
CDR3 DNA: TGCGCCAGCAGCTTAACGACAGGGGCAAACTCCTACGAGCAGTACTTC; CDR3 protein: CASSLTTGANSYEQYF; V gene: TRBV5-1; D gene: TRBD1; J gene: TRBJ2-7; clone size: -
CDR3 DNA: TGCGCCAGCAGCCGTGACACCTTCCCCAGCTACACCTTC; CDR3 protein: CASSRDTFPSYTF; V gene: TRBV5-1; D gene: -; J gene: TRBJ1-2; clone size: -
CDR3 DNA: TGTGCCAGCAGCCAAGTAAGACCAGGGTTCTCCTACAATGAGCAGTTCTTC; CDR3 protein: CASSQVRPGFSYNEQFF; V gene: TRBV3-1/TRBV3-2; D gene: -; J gene: TRBJ2-1; clone size: -
CDR3 DNA: TGTGCCAGCAGTTACGTGGGGTTGGGGCACGAGCAGTTCTTC; CDR3 protein: CASSYVGLGHEQFF; V gene: TRBV6-5; D gene: -; J gene: TRBJ2-1; clone size: -
CDR3 DNA: TGTGCCAGCAGACCTTATTCCGGGAGAGTGGATTCGGCTAATGAAAAACTGTTTTTT; CDR3 protein: CASRPYSGRVDSANEKLFF; V gene: TRBV28; D gene: -; J gene: TRBJ1-4; clone size: -
CDR3 DNA: TGTGCCAGCAGTACTGGACAGGGCGGGGAGACCCAGTACTTC; CDR3 protein: CASSTGQGGETQYF; V gene: TRBV28; D gene: TRBD1; J gene: TRBJ2-5; clone size: -
CDR3 DNA: TGTGCCAGCAGTTTCATGGCTACGCAGTATTTT; CDR3 protein: CASSFMATQYF; V gene: TRBV6-5; D gene: -; J gene: TRBJ2-3; clone size: once
CDR3 DNA: TGTGCCAGCCGCGCTACGGGGGGCTCCTACAATGAGCAGTTCTTC; CDR3 protein: CASRATGGSYNEQFF; V gene: TRBV6-5; D gene: TRBD2; J gene: TRBJ2-1; clone size: -
CDR3 DNA: TGTGCCAGCAGGAGGGGACGCGACACTGAAGCTTTCTTT; CDR3 protein: CASRRGRDTEAFF; V gene: TRBV6-5; D gene: -; J gene: TRBJ1-1; clone size: -
CDR3 DNA: TGCGCCAGCAGCCTGGGGAGGGGGGCCAACGTCCTGACTTTC; CDR3 protein: CASSLGRGANVLTF; V gene: TRBV5-1; D gene: -; J gene: TRBJ2-6; clone size: -
CDR3 DNA: TGTGCCAGCAGCTTCCTCCCAAGGGGGTACAGGGTCCCCTATGGCTACACCTTC; CDR3 protein: CASSFLPRGYRVPYGYTF; V gene: TRBV7-9; D gene: -; J gene: TRBJ1-2; clone size: -
CDR3 DNA: TGCGCCAGCAGCTTGGTTTTCAACACTGAAGCTTTCTTT; CDR3 protein: CASSLVFNTEAFF; V gene: TRBV5-1; D gene: -; J gene: TRBJ1-1; clone size: -
CDR3 DNA: TGTGCCAGCAGCTTAGGACCCACAGATACGCAGTATTTT; CDR3 protein: CASSLGPTDTQYF; V gene: TRBV7-9; D gene: -; J gene: TRBJ2-3; clone size: -
CDR3 DNA: TGTGCCACTGGGAGCGGGCTGAACACAGATACGCAGTATTTT; CDR3 protein: CATGSGLNTDTQYF; V gene: TRBV28; D gene: -; J gene: TRBJ2-3; clone size: -
CDR3 DNA: TGTGCCAGCAGTCCCGGGGTTTCTGGGGCCAACGTCCTGACTTTC; CDR3 protein: CASSPGVSGANVLTF; V gene: TRBV6-5; D gene: -; J gene: TRBJ2-6; clone size: -
CDR3 DNA: TGTGCCAGCAGTCAGTTAGGAGGGACGAAGGCACCCCTCCACTTT; CDR3 protein: CASSQLGGTKAPLHF; V gene: TRBV6-5; D gene: -; J gene: TRBJ1-6; clone size: -
CDR3 DNA: TGTGCCAGCAGTCGACAGGGGGCAGAGAACACTGAAGCTTTCTTT; CDR3 protein: CASSRQGAENTEAFF; V gene: TRBV6-2/TRBV6-3; D gene: TRBD1; J gene: TRBJ1-1; clone size: -
CDR3 DNA: TGTGCCAGCGGAGTTTTGGGCGCTGGAAACACCATATATTTT; CDR3 protein: CASGVLGAGNTIYF; V gene: TRBV6-5; D gene: -; J gene: TRBJ1-3; clone size: -
CDR3 DNA: TGCGCCAGCAGCATAGGGGCAGGGAATCAGCCCCAGCATTTT; CDR3 protein: CASSIGAGNQPQHF; V gene: TRBV4-3; D gene: -; J gene: TRBJ1-5; clone size: -
CDR3 DNA: TGCGCCAGCAGAGATGGTGGGACAGCCCCCAATGAGCAGTTCTTC; CDR3 protein: CASRDGGTAPNEQFF; V gene: TRBV5-1; D gene: TRBD1; J gene: TRBJ2-1; clone size: -
CDR3 DNA: TGTGCCCGCCCATCCGAAACGACGAACACCGGGGAGCTGTTTTTT; CDR3 protein: CARPSETTNTGELFF; V gene: TRBV9; D gene: -; J gene: TRBJ2-2; clone size: once
CDR3 DNA: TGTGCCAGGGACAGGGCTGGGGCCAACGTCCTGACTTTC; CDR3 protein: CARDRAGANVLTF; V gene: TRBV2; D gene: TRBD1; J gene: TRBJ2-6; clone size: -